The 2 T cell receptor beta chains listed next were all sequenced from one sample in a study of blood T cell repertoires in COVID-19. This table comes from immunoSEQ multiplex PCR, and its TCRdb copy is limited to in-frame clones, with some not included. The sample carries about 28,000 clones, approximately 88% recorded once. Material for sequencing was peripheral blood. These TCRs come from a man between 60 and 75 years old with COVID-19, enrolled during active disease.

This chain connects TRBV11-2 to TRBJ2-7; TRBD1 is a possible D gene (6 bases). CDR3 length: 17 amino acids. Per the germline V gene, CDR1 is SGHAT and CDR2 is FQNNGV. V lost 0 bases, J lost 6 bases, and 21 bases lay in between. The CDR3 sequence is CASSLDLYQGRNGEQYF. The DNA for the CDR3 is TGTGCCAGCAGCTTAGATCTCTACCAGGGGCGGAATGGCGAGCAGTACTTC.

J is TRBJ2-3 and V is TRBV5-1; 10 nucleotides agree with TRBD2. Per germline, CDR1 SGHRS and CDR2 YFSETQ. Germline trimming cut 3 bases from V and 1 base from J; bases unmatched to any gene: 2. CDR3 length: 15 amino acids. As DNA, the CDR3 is TGCGCCAGCAGCTGGGGGACTAGCGGCACAGATACGCAGTATTTT. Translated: CASSWGTSGTDTQYF.